This TCR beta chain comes out of a study of cytomegalovirus exposure and HLA in healthy donors (dated by TCRdb to between 2016 and 2019). Notes on the research overall: According to an earlier analysis of 587 of the donors, some 180 million T cells yielded 117 million unique TCR beta sequences and 250 to 350 Gb of sequence data. Around 330 gigabases of sequencing data and 75 million to 85 million unique TCR sequences made up an early release that covered approximately 700 HLA-typed donors. The genetic ancestry cluster associated with self-reported Caucasian donors included around 76% of the roughly 410 genotyped donors. The study aimed to test whether cataloging public T cell receptors could reveal signatures of past pathogen exposure. The study used immunosequencing to profile the T cell repertoires of more than 650 subjects and linked those repertoires to cytomegalovirus serostatus. A separate validation cohort of 100 to 150 different subjects was used in addition to the approximately 700-subject first cohort. High-throughput TCR immunosequencing, statistical association of individual TCRs with disease status, and machine learning were combined to predict cytomegalovirus infection status. A later analysis re-analyzed previously published TCR beta repertoires from 660 or so donors and added high-resolution HLA genotyping to study TCR occurrence patterns. Rather than using new phenotypic data, the later analysis identified candidate immune exposures from TCR beta sequences and from how often those sequences occurred across donors. To decide whether each TCR beta V gene segment behaved as functional or pseudogenic, an earlier analysis of some 600 of the donors relied on high-throughput TCR beta sequencing. Donor age, sex, ethnicity and CMV serostatus were collected together with the repertoire data. In a later genetic analysis, genome-wide SNP genotypes for about three fifths of the 666 donors were used, and that subset was treated as a discovery cohort. Every repertoire in the discovery cohort had been generated on one and the same sequencing platform. HLA typing included class I and class II loci at four-digit resolution. The number of donors typed differed by locus, with 629-630 for A, B, C, DRB1 and DQB1, 522 for DQA1, 600 to 610 for DPA1, and 400 to 490 for DPB1. Several DR-DQ haplotypes were handled as single units for association and clustering because linkage in the cohort was strong. On average, roughly 250,000 unique TCR beta nucleotide sequences were sequenced per donor among about 400 genotyped donors of the cohort, with 15% to 20% of those sequences being non-productive. Summary of the overall study and its limitations: Some IMGT-functional V segments, including TRBV6-2 and TRBV6-3, could not be told apart with the 87-base-pair reads, so those segments were excluded. In a later analysis, most CMV-associated TCR beta chains were found to appear HLA-restricted, with HLA associations seemingly driven largely by CMV exposure. In a later analysis, HLA-associated TCR beta chains were found to be more clonally expanded and to have lower generation probabilities than equally common non-associated chains. In the study, around 150 TCR beta chains were listed as associated with cytomegalovirus. CMV serostatus was the only immune exposure information available for the cohort. According to a later analysis, TCR association rates differed among HLA loci, with DRB1 alleles showing the most associated TCRs and HLA-C alleles showing the fewest. When HLA alleles, especially DR and DQ, strongly co-occurred, attributing TCR associations to individual alleles was difficult. A further reported finding was that TCR beta sequences accurately predicted the HLA-A and HLA-B alleles for most subjects in the first cohort. Only TCR beta chains were sequenced in this cohort, and the absence of alpha or paired-chain data limited detectable features. In both the original and validation cohorts, the classifier was reported to diagnose cytomegalovirus status with high specificity and sensitivity. The sequencing pipeline was judged likely to have produced a cluster of highly shared sequence variants as a technical artifact. An association between a missense DCLRE1C variant and V-gene and J-gene trimming of TCR beta chains was found in a later genetic analysis and replicated in an independent cohort. Correlated functional status among segregating V segments might reflect linkage disequilibrium, but an unknown experimental factor could not be ruled out. According to a later analysis, parvovirus B19, influenza, CMV and Epstein-Barr virus appeared linked to several top co-occurrence clusters. Presence/absence analyses assumed roughly uniform sequencing depth across donors, an assumption that may not hold. According to a later genetic analysis, donors in an Asian-associated ancestry cluster had fewer N-insertions in productive TCRs than the roughly 670-donor mean. In an earlier analysis of over 550 of the donors, most TCR beta V segments were observed in productive rearrangements about 90% or about 30% of the time, broadly matching IMGT annotations. Because HLA typing was missing for some donors at each locus, association tests included only the typed subset. Because counts were too low, roughly 16 rarely observed V segments, including chromosome 9 orphons, were left out of the earlier analysis of 587 of the donors. Most TCR sequences were observed very rarely across donors, whereas some public TCRs were present in many individuals. The authors suggested that the approach could potentially be extended to other disease states and immunological phenotypes. In vitro tests confirmed that a few of the cytomegalovirus-associated TCR beta chains recognize cytomegalovirus antigens. In a later analysis, 16,951 TCR beta sequences were associated with specific HLA alleles at a false discovery rate of 0.05.

Concerning this clone itself: Its antigen remains unidentified. Base qualities are not recorded, but no much larger clone differs from it by a single base.

Library method: the immunoSEQ multiplex PCR assay. A mixture of 60 forward primers for TCR Vbeta segments and 13 reverse primers for TCR Jbeta segments was used in the multiplex PCR. A multiplex PCR assay on genomic DNA amplified the CDR3 region of rearranged TCR beta genes. The amplified TCR beta libraries were sequenced on the Illumina HiSeq System as 87-base-pair reads. As for the authors' bioinformatics: In a later analysis, roughly 80 million unique TCR beta chains were counted across the approximately 670 repertoires, and some 10 million of these chains were shared by at least two donors. To remove PCR and sequencing errors, raw reads were error-corrected and collapsed into unique sequences using a nearest-neighbor algorithm that merged closely related sequences. Alignment of CDR3 sequences to IMGT reference sequences was used to assign V, D and J gene segments. For a sequence to be retained, a match of at least six nucleotides was required to both a V gene segment and a J gene segment. Rearrangements were called productive when the CDR3 lacked stop codons and stayed in frame with V and J; all others were non-productive. CDR3 was defined by IMGT convention, running from the second conserved V-encoded cysteine to the conserved J-encoded phenylalanine. The earlier analysis of about 610 of the donors excluded sequences that lacked an unambiguous match to a single V gene segment. An earlier analysis of 500 to 600 of the donors classified V segments as functional when productive rearrangements were above 56.7% and as segregating when the standard deviation between donors was above 5%. A statistical classification framework was built for diagnosing cytomegalovirus status from the catalog of TCR beta chain sequences. In a later analysis, V and J genes were assigned by comparing TCR nucleotide sequences against IMGT/GENE-DB human TR gene sequences. A later analysis assigned CDR3 sequences and most-parsimonious VDJ recombination scenarios with the TCRdist pipeline. In a later analysis, every TCR beta chain was defined by the combination of its CDR3 amino acid sequence and its V-gene family, and reads without a unique V-gene family were dropped. A later analysis removed 550 to 700 highly shared, low-generation-probability nucleotide sequences to deal with suspected cross-contamination and a sequencing artifact. For each public chain, a later analysis derived a clonal expansion index from normalized ranks of inferred template counts within each repertoire. In a later analysis, generation probabilities were computed with a VDJ recombination model fitted to out-of-frame rearrangements, and the resulting probabilities were checked against IGoR. Hypergeometric tests were used in a later analysis to score TCR-TCR, TCR-HLA and TCR-CMV co-occurrence, with a repertoire-size bias correction applied to the TCR pairs. False discovery rates were estimated in a later analysis by permuting HLA or CMV assignments 20 times. In a later analysis, co-occurring TCRs were grouped using DBSCAN, and TCRdist sequence similarity was added for clustering within HLA-allele-positive subsets. Repertoires with fewer than 30,000 or more than 120,000 public chains, plus five repertoires with anomalous nucleotide sharing, were excluded from co-occurrence clustering. TCRdb re-hosts the immuneACCESS table, in-frame sequences only. Its copies lack some clones; in the studies checked, an unresolved V gene accounts for under half of them, and the cause for the rest is not known. D and trimming come from the DNA, and the V and J calls and clone size come from that table. Within this sample are 150,000 to 200,000 clones, with more than 70% of them counted one time only. The ten largest clonotypes hold roughly 7.1% of the sample.

The cohort comprised some 730 healthy bone marrow donors. All cohort members were sampled while nominally healthy, although unrecorded immune exposures were likely present. The donor was CMV seropositive and was included in the group of around 300 seropositive cohort members. Every donor gave a peripheral blood sample, and the peripheral blood mononuclear cells from that sample were used for TCR beta sequencing. Genomic DNA extraction from the blood cell samples was performed with the Qiagen DNeasy Blood Extraction Kit. Looking up the germline V gene yields CDR1 MNHNS and CDR2 SASEGT. Spanning cysteine to phenylalanine, the CDR3 consists of 14 amino acids. Just CDR3 DNA is preserved here, 42 bases in frame from base 1. V is pruned by 4 bases and J by 10 bases, leaving 8 bases of the junction without a gene match.

The clonotype was recovered from a woman in her forties in good health and CMV-seropositive. Recombination linked TRBV6-1 to TRBJ2-1; TRBD2 fits 9 bases in the junction. Input material: PBMCs. DNA sequence: TGTGCCAGCAGTGTCAGACTAGCGGTCTGGGAGCAGTTCTTC. This is translated as CASSVRLAVWEQFF.